The 28 T cell receptor beta chains in this list originate from one sample, sequenced in a study of cytomegalovirus exposure and HLA in healthy donors. This PCR relied on a set of 60 Vbeta primers and 13 Jbeta primers. Some clones are missing from TCRdb's copy, which holds only in-frame ones; the method was immunoSEQ multiplex PCR. The data show around 150,000 clones, roughly 79% seen once. The source material was PBMCs. Every receptor here comes from a woman between 45 and 60 years old in good health and CMV-seropositive.

Of note for this clone: The junction does not match germline at one end; this may be a read error. This sequence joins TRBV12-5 and TRBJ2-7; D uncertain. This CDR3 spans 19 amino acids. The germline V gene has CDR1 LGHNT and CDR2 FRNRAP. The CDR3 is CASGLVPPRYEVPSYEQHF. DNA for the CDR3: TGTGCTAGTGGTTTGGTGCCCCCCCGGTATGAGGTCCCCTCCTACGAGCAGCACTTC.

The V call is TRBV19, the J call TRBJ2-2, with 8 bases identical to TRBD1. J gave up 4 bases and V 7 bases, and 5 bases lay outside the gene matches. Germline V gene lookup returns CDR1 LNHDA and CDR2 SQIVND (reference sequence). This CDR3 comprises 14 residues. The DNA of the CDR3 is TGTGCCAGTATGGACAGGGAAAGCACCGGGGAGCTGTTTTTT. Protein: CASMDRESTGELFF.

This chain uses TRBV7-2 with TRBJ1-1, with 9 bases lining up with TRBD1. Germline CDR1 SGHTA, CDR2 FQGNSA. V was clipped by 5 bases and J by 7 bases; unmatched bases: 23. The length of the CDR3 is 19 residues. The CDR3 region has the DNA TGTGCCAGCAGCAGCAAATTCGGACAGGGGCGCATTGGCGCCTTTGAAGCTTTCTTT. Encoded protein: CASSSKFGQGRIGAFEAFF.

This clone has a handful of counts. This sample includes further DNA sequences coding for the same CDR3. The chain joins TRBV2 to TRBJ2-7; a weak D match, TRBD1 (5 bases). The length of the CDR3 is 11 residues. Trimming took 7 bases from V and 3 from J, leaving 7 bases between them. Germline CDR1 reads SNHLY; CDR2 reads FYNNEI. The CDR3 DNA is TGTGCCAGCACAGGGAACTACGAGCAGTACTTC. Its translation: CASTGNYEQYF.

This chain links TRBV11-2 with TRBJ2-7; D is unclear. V lost 1 base and J lost 4, with 8 bases in between. The CDR3 runs 13 residues. Germline V gene sequence: CDR1 SGHAT, CDR2 FQNNGV. CDR3 sequence: CASSLGGSYEQYF. CDR3 bases: TGTGCCAGCAGCTTAGGCGGTAGTTACGAGCAGTACTTC.

This chain connects TRBV6-6 to TRBJ2-7, with 9 nucleotides matching TRBD1. The CDR3 has 15 amino acids. The ends lost 4 bases at V and 3 bases at J; junction bases unmatched: 7. CDR1 and CDR2 from the germline V gene are MNHNY and SVGAGI (reference sequence). The DNA of the CDR3 is TGTGCCAGCAGTTTCACCGGGACAGGGATCTACGAGCAGTACTTC. Its translation is CASSFTGTGIYEQYF.

The rearrangement links TRBV27 to TRBJ1-1; D is ambiguous. The V gene lost 4 bases and the J gene lost 5 bases, with 14 bases spanning the gap. Germline V gene data show CDR1 as MNHEY and CDR2 as SMNVEV (reference sequence). There are 14 residues in the CDR3. This CDR3 is CASSSQALGTEAFF. In nucleotides, the CDR3 is TGTGCCAGCAGTTCCCAGGCCCTCGGAACTGAAGCTTTCTTT.

The rearrangement joins TRBV4-2 to TRBJ2-7; no reliable D call. Trimming removed 4 bases at V and 3 bases at J, with 10 bases between. This CDR3 spans 13 amino acids. Germline V gene lookup returns CDR1 LGHNA and CDR2 YNFKEQ. As DNA, the CDR3 is TGTGCCAGCAGCCCCTCTCCAGACTACGAGCAGTACTTC. Amino acids: CASSPSPDYEQYF.

V and J are TRBV19 and TRBJ2-3, with D possibly TRBD1 on 6 matching bases. Trimming shortened V by 5 bases and J by 2 bases, and 20 bases separated the two germline ends. Germline assignment: CDR1 LNHDA and CDR2 SQIVND (reference sequence). The CDR3 has 17 residues. For the CDR3, the DNA is TGTGCCAGTAGTCCAACCCCTACAGGGCGATACACAGATACGCAGTATTTT. This sequence encodes CASSPTPTGRYTDTQYF.

The chain uses TRBV10-3 and TRBJ2-3; 8 bases are shared with TRBD1. The CDR3 runs to 14 residues. The V segment lost 2 bases and the J segment 4 bases; nucleotides outside the gene matches: 2. Germline V gives CDR1 ENHRY, CDR2 SYGVKD. The CDR3 reads CAISEHRGADTQYF. CDR3 bases: TGTGCCATCAGTGAGCACAGGGGGGCAGATACGCAGTATTTT.

The chain links TRBV7-2 to TRBJ1-4; D gene ambiguous. There are 15 residues in the CDR3. Germline CDR1 and CDR2: SGHTA and FQGNSA. Trimming took off 5 bases at V and 5 bases at J, with 15 bases between the two ends. The CDR3 is CASSRGLAGNEKLFF. For the CDR3, the DNA is TGTGCCAGCAGCCGGGGTTTAGCGGGGAATGAAAAACTGTTTTTT.

V and J are TRBV4-1 and TRBJ2-7; 7 bases are shared with TRBD2. The CDR3 runs to 15 residues. Germline assignment: CDR1 MGHRA and CDR2 YSYEKL. Trimming cost V 1 base and J 2 bases; bases outside gene matches: 5. CDR3: CASSQGAGTTYEQYF. The CDR3 nucleotides are TGCGCCAGCAGCCAAGGGGCCGGGACTACCTACGAGCAGTACTTC.

The chain is built from TRBV14 and TRBJ1-5; D unresolved. The V end lost 3 bases, the J end lost 4 bases, and 4 bases lay between the germline ends. This CDR3 is built from 12 residues. Germline V lookup: CDR1 SGHDN, CDR2 FVKESK. As DNA, the CDR3 is TGTGCCAGCAGCCATCAGAATCAGCCCCAGCATTTT. Its translation: CASSHQNQPQHF.

This clone was observed a single time. The J gene is TRBJ2-7, the V gene TRBV10-3, with 8 bases that match TRBD2. The CDR3 spans 15 residues. Germline V CDR1 and CDR2: ENHRY, SYGVKD. Trimming removed 5 bases from V and 4 bases from J; junction bases left unmatched: 10. CDR3 bases: TGTGCCATCAGTCAACATGAGCGGGGGAATTACGAGCAGTACTTC. It encodes CAISQHERGNYEQYF.

The V call is TRBV9, the J call TRBJ1-2; no definite D call. CDR1 is SGDLS, CDR2 YYNGEE, per germline. The CDR3 spans 11 residues. V shed 3 bases and J shed 4 bases, with 4 bases lying between them. The CDR3 sequence is CASSAFYGYTF. The CDR3 coding sequence is TGTGCCAGCAGCGCGTTCTATGGCTACACCTTC.

This CDR3 reads CASSYTGLPTDTQYF. The CDR3 coding sequence is TGTGCCAGCAGCTACACGGGATTGCCCACAGATACGCAGTATTTT. The chain couples TRBV5-4 to TRBJ2-3, with D tentatively TRBD2 (5 bases). The germline V and J ends were trimmed by 3 bases and 2 bases, with 13 bases remaining between them. The CDR3 contains 15 residues. The germline V gene encodes CDR1 SGHNT and CDR2 YYREEE (reference sequence). Combining the CDR3 with reference TRBV5-4 and TRBJ2-3 gives the whole variable domain ETGVTQSPTHLIKTRGQQVTLRCSSQSGHNTVSWYQQALGQGPQFIFQYYREEENGRGNFPPRFSGLQFPNYSSELNVNALELDDSALYLCASSYTGLPTDTQYFGPGTRLTVL.

The gene calls are TRBV6-5 and TRBJ1-2; tentative D call: TRBD1 (6 bases). Germline V gene lookup returns CDR1 MNHEY and CDR2 SVGAGI. V lost 5 bases, J lost 4 bases, and 14 bases lay in between. This CDR3 region has 14 residues. The chain's CDR3 is CASSKDRVVYGYTF. The DNA for the CDR3 is TGTGCCAGCAGTAAGGACAGAGTGGTCTATGGCTACACCTTC.

The chain has TRBV6-5 and TRBJ2-1; 8 nucleotides match TRBD2. Germline V lookup: CDR1 MNHEY, CDR2 SVGAGI. The CDR3 consists of 13 residues. V dropped 8 bases and J dropped 6; count of bases not matched to a gene: 6. This CDR3 is CASWASGSNEQFF. The CDR3 DNA sequence: TGTGCCAGCTGGGCTAGCGGGTCCAATGAGCAGTTCTTC.

The CDR3 loop is CATSRRVADHNEQFF. CDR3 nucleotide sequence: TGTGCCACCAGCAGGAGGGTTGCGGATCACAATGAGCAGTTCTTC. V is TRBV15 and J is TRBJ2-1; perhaps TRBD2 as D (5 bases). This CDR3 has 15 residues. V gave up 3 bases and J gave up 5 bases, with 14 bases separating them. Germline V gives CDR1 LNHNV, CDR2 YYDKDF (reference sequence).

The chain joins TRBV27 to TRBJ2-7; 10 nucleotides align to TRBD1. The CDR3 totals 15 residues. Looked up from germline, CDR1 is MNHEY and CDR2 is SMNVEV (reference sequence). V lost 2 bases to trimming and J lost 5 bases; unmatched junction nucleotides: 6. CDR3 in DNA: TGTGCCAGCAGTTTAAGGGGGACAGGGGCGCACGAGCAGTACTTC. Translating it yields CASSLRGTGAHEQYF.

The chain joins TRBV4-2 to TRBJ1-1, with 7 positions matching TRBD1. The CDR3 is made up of 16 amino acids. Unmatched junction bases numbered 10, after V lost 6 bases and J lost 0 bases. The germline gives CDR1 LGHNA, CDR2 YNFKEQ. The CDR3 sequence is CASSRGTDTMNTEAFF. DNA for the CDR3: TGTGCCAGCAGTCGGGGGACAGACACTATGAACACTGAAGCTTTCTTT.

The V gene is TRBV21-1, the J gene TRBJ2-7; TRBD1, the D gene given by the table, was not confirmed from the DNA. TRBV21-1 is tagged as a pseudogene. The length of the CDR3 is 14 residues. CDR3 nucleotide sequence: TGTGCCAGCAGCGAAAAAGACAGCTCCTACGAGCAGTACTTC. Its protein is CASSEKDSSYEQYF.

The rearrangement links TRBV11-2 to TRBJ2-7, with a tentative D call TRBD2 (5 bases). The CDR3 spans 15 residues. Per germline, CDR1 SGHAT and CDR2 FQNNGV. Trimming took off 1 base at V and 5 bases at J, with 15 bases between the two ends. Here the CDR3 DNA reads TGTGCCAGCAGCTTAGGGCTAGCAATGATCCACGAGCAGTACTTC. Translated: CASSLGLAMIHEQYF.

This sequence joins TRBV28 and TRBJ2-7; possibly TRBD2 for D (5 bases). Germline values: CDR1 MDHEN, CDR2 SYDVKM. This CDR3 comprises 13 residues. The V end lost 7 bases, the J end lost 3 bases, and 13 bases lay between the germline ends. The DNA of the CDR3 is TGTGCCAGCACCCTGGTAGGGAGCTACGAGCAGTACTTC. This codes for CASTLVGSYEQYF.

The chain carries TRBV2 and TRBJ2-3; 7 bases are shared with TRBD1. Unmatched junction bases numbered 5, after V lost 1 base and J lost 4 bases. Per the germline V gene, CDR1 is SNHLY and CDR2 is FYNNEI. This CDR3 has 15 residues. The CDR3 DNA is TGTGCCAGCAGTGAAGGTGGGCAGGGGGCAGATACGCAGTATTTT. Protein: CASSEGGQGADTQYF.

This rearrangement joins TRBV6-5 to TRBJ2-3, with D possibly being TRBD2 (5 bases). Trimming shortened V by 0 bases and J by 4 bases, and 11 bases separated the two germline ends. CDR1 and CDR2 (germline): MNHEY, SVGAGI. CDR3 length: 15 amino acids. Written as DNA, the CDR3 is TGTGCCAGCAGTTACTCGACACAGAGGGCAGATACGCAGTATTTT. Encoded protein: CASSYSTQRADTQYF.

The V and J genes are TRBV2 and TRBJ2-3; tentative D call: TRBD1 (5 bases). Germline V gene sequence: CDR1 SNHLY, CDR2 FYNNEI. The V end lost 9 bases, the J end lost 0 bases, and 13 bases lay between the germline ends. The CDR3 totals 14 residues. The CDR3 here is CARQQGLSTDTQYF. The CDR3 DNA reads as TGTGCCAGACAGCAGGGCCTTAGCACAGATACGCAGTATTTT.

The chain has TRBV2 and TRBJ2-1, with 9 bases aligning to TRBD1. This CDR3 region has 13 residues. CDR1 SNHLY and CDR2 FYNNEI come from the germline V gene. Trimming took 6 bases from V and 11 from J; bases not matched to a gene: 8. CDR3 residues: CASRAGGTGKQFF. CDR3 nucleotides: TGTGCCAGCAGGGCCGGAGGGACAGGGAAGCAGTTCTTC.